These T cell receptor beta chains were read from a single sample in a study of cytomegalovirus exposure and HLA in healthy donors. Produced via immunoSEQ multiplex PCR; TCRdb's table is partial and in-frame only. The table records approximately 170,000 clones, 70% to 80% of them present only once. The sample was PBMCs. These receptors were obtained from a man aged 18 to 29 in good health and CMV-seropositive. The CDR3 runs from the conserved cysteine through the conserved F or W. D genes are given only for firm matches. Clone size is not always given. Where it is, it says once, few, many or a class for expanded clones.

TRBV10-3	TRBD1	TRBJ2-2	.	CAISDLQGADTGELFF	TGTGCCATCAGTGACCTCCAGGGGGCTGACACCGGGGAGCTGTTTTTT
TRBV5-1	.	TRBJ1-2	.	CASSQGLGANYGYTF	TGCGCCAGCAGCCAGGGGTTGGGGGCTAACTATGGCTACACCTTC
TRBV28	.	TRBJ2-3	.	CASTVWGHNTDTQYF	TGTGCCAGCACCGTATGGGGACACAACACAGATACGCAGTATTTT
TRBV28	.	TRBJ1-4	.	CASRTRAATNEKLFF	TGTGCCAGCAGGACCAGGGCAGCCACTAATGAAAAACTGTTTTTT
TRBV4-1	.	TRBJ2-1	.	CASSQDLTAPGQFF	TGCGCCAGCAGCCAAGATCTAACAGCCCCCGGGCAGTTCTTC
TRBV7-9	.	TRBJ2-5	.	CASSVEATQYF	TGTGCCAGCAGTGTTGAGGCGACCCAGTACTTC
TRBV5-1	.	TRBJ2-7	.	CASSTRDSYEQYF	TGCGCCAGCAGCACCAGGGATTCCTACGAGCAGTACTTC
TRBV7-9	.	TRBJ1-1	.	CASSLFERERAFF	TGTGCCAGCAGCTTGTTCGAACGAGAGAGAGCTTTCTTT
TRBV6-5	.	TRBJ1-1	.	CASSLDRLSTEAFF	TGTGCCAGCAGTCTCGACAGGCTAAGCACTGAAGCTTTCTTT
TRBV10-3	TRBD1	TRBJ1-1	few	CAITGGPDTEAFF	TGTGCCATTACAGGGGGCCCCGACACTGAAGCTTTCTTT
TRBV10-3	TRBD1	TRBJ1-1	.	CAISDRGTPNEAFF	TGTGCCATCTCAGACAGGGGCACTCCCAATGAAGCTTTCTTT
TRBV2	TRBD1	TRBJ2-7	.	CARGGQGLSGQYF	TGTGCCAGGGGTGGACAGGGGCTATCCGGGCAGTACTTC
TRBV30	TRBD2	TRBJ2-1	.	CAWSPFRLAEPHNEQFF	TGTGCCTGGAGTCCTTTTCGACTAGCGGAGCCCCACAATGAGCAGTTCTTC
TRBV5-1	.	TRBJ2-1	.	CASRLAVEQFF	TGCGCCAGCAGGTTGGCCGTTGAGCAGTTCTTC
TRBV30	TRBD1	TRBJ1-6	.	CAWSAGTANSPLHF	TGTGCCTGGAGCGCCGGGACAGCTAATTCACCCCTCCACTTT
TRBV27	TRBD1	TRBJ1-5	.	CASSLVRGTQPQHF	TGTGCCAGCAGTTTGGTCAGGGGGACTCAGCCCCAGCATTTT
TRBV4-1	.	TRBJ2-7	.	CASSADKGFLYEQYF	TGCGCCAGCAGTGCGGACAAGGGATTTCTCTACGAGCAGTACTTC
TRBV5-1	TRBD1	TRBJ1-2	.	CASSLNWQGGGYTF	TGCGCCAGCAGCTTGAATTGGCAGGGGGGTGGCTACACCTTC
TRBV7-9	.	TRBJ2-7	.	CASSLDGGFSYEQYF	TGTGCCAGCAGCTTAGATGGGGGGTTTTCCTACGAGCAGTACTTC
TRBV6-6	.	TRBJ1-2	.	CASSYSTRDYGYTF	TGTGCCAGCAGTTACTCAACGAGGGACTATGGCTACACCTTC
TRBV5-6	TRBD1	TRBJ1-1	.	CASSLKGQGSGEAFF	TGTGCCAGCAGCTTGAAAGGACAGGGATCGGGTGAAGCTTTCTTT
TRBV27	TRBD1	TRBJ1-5	.	CASSPGTVNQPQHF	TGTGCCAGCAGCCCCGGGACAGTGAATCAGCCCCAGCATTTT
TRBV7-8	.	TRBJ1-5	few	CASSPNRGSNQPQHF	TGTGCCAGCAGCCCGAACAGAGGGAGCAATCAGCCCCAGCATTTT
TRBV5-1	TRBD1	TRBJ1-2	few	CASSLATGQGYGYTF	TGCGCCAGCAGCTTGGCCACTGGACAGGGCTATGGCTACACCTTC
TRBV28	TRBD1	TRBJ2-5	.	CASISGTGVQETQYF	TGTGCCAGCATATCCGGGACAGGGGTTCAAGAGACCCAGTACTTC
TRBV19	.	TRBJ1-1	.	CASSIGTRNTEAFF	TGTGCCAGTAGTATAGGAACCAGGAACACTGAAGCTTTCTTT
TRBV7-2	TRBD1	TRBJ2-7	.	CASSIRDRGYEQYF	TGTGCCAGCAGCATCCGGGACAGGGGTTACGAGCAGTACTTC
TRBV5-4	.	TRBJ2-7	few	CASSWGGQSYEQYF	TGTGCCAGCAGCTGGGGCGGCCAGTCCTACGAGCAGTACTTC
TRBV18	.	TRBJ2-2	.	CASSPLSNTGELFF	TGTGCCAGCTCACCCCTTAGCAACACCGGGGAGCTGTTTTTT
TRBV14	.	TRBJ1-1	.	CASSQQAINTEAFF	TGTGCCAGCAGCCAACAGGCGATTAACACTGAAGCTTTCTTT
TRBV4-3	.	TRBJ2-4	once	CASSQDVRAKNIQYF	TGCGCCAGCAGCCAAGATGTCCGGGCCAAAAACATTCAGTACTTC
TRBV6-5	.	TRBJ2-3	once	CASSKGHPTDTQYF	TGTGCCAGCAGTAAGGGACACCCCACAGATACGCAGTATTTT
TRBV4-1	.	TRBJ2-2	.	CASRLREIDTGELFF	TGCGCCAGCAGACTTAGGGAGATTGACACCGGGGAGCTGTTTTTT
TRBV6-5	.	TRBJ1-1	.	CASSPDSINTEAFF	TGTGCCAGCAGTCCGGACAGTATTAACACTGAAGCTTTCTTT
TRBV6-4	.	TRBJ2-2	few	CASSSWNRGGELFF	TGTGCCAGCAGTTCTTGGAACCGAGGCGGGGAGCTGTTTTTT
TRBV6-5	.	TRBJ1-2	once	CASRRTQGNYDYTF	TGTGCCAGCAGGAGAACACAGGGTAACTATGACTACACCTTC
TRBV10-3	.	TRBJ2-7	.	CAISEPDYGGRPHEQYF	TGTGCCATCAGTGAGCCAGATTATGGGGGGAGGCCCCACGAGCAGTACTTC
TRBV4-2	.	TRBJ1-5	once	CASSQEEPRDIQSNQPQHF	TGTGCCAGCAGCCAAGAAGAACCCAGGGATATACAAAGCAATCAGCCCCAGCATTTT
TRBV5-5	.	TRBJ1-2	once	CASSPVVGAANYGYTF	TGTGCCAGCAGCCCGGTCGTGGGGGCTGCTAACTATGGCTACACCTTC
TRBV7-9	.	TRBJ1-5	many	CASSLVGAGYHQPQHF	TGTGCCAGCAGCTTAGTGGGGGCAGGGTATCATCAGCCCCAGCATTTT
TRBV7-9	.	TRBJ1-2	.	CASSSPRAYGYTF	TGTGCCAGCAGCTCCCCGCGAGCCTATGGCTACACCTTC
TRBV27	TRBD2	TRBJ2-1	.	CASSELAGDSFF	TGTGCCAGCAGTGAACTAGCGGGAGATTCATTCTTC
TRBV27	.	TRBJ1-6	.	CASSFGGKGSPLHF	TGTGCCAGCAGTTTTGGGGGGAAGGGCTCACCCCTCCACTTT
TRBV6-1	.	TRBJ1-3	.	CASSEGRTLTETGNTIYF	TGTGCCAGCAGTGAAGGGAGGACTTTAACCGAGACTGGAAACACCATATATTTT
TRBV4-3	.	TRBJ1-1	.	CASSLQTVNTEAFF	TGCGCCAGCAGCCTCCAGACAGTGAACACTGAAGCTTTCTTT
TRBV10-1	.	TRBJ2-3	.	CASSLVAGVTDTQYF	TGCGCCAGCTCCCTGGTGGCAGGGGTCACAGATACGCAGTATTTT
TRBV7-8	TRBD2	TRBJ2-1	.	CASSLEWGGQQFF	TGTGCCAGCAGCTTAGAGTGGGGGGGACAGCAGTTCTTC
TRBV28	.	TRBJ2-5	.	CASSGGGTYQETQYF	TGTGCCAGCAGTGGCGGGGGCACATACCAAGAGACCCAGTACTTC